The rows below give T cell receptor beta chains drawn from one sample of a study of cytomegalovirus exposure and HLA in healthy donors. Method: immunoSEQ multiplex PCR; TCRdb's copy keeps in-frame clones and lacks some. The table shows approximately 140,000 clones, with about 64% occurring only once. What was sequenced was PBMCs. Every receptor here comes from a woman aged 55-70 years in good health and CMV-seropositive. The CDR3 runs from the conserved cysteine through the conserved F or W. A D gene is named only where the DNA matches it firmly. Part of the rows lack a size; the others show once, few, many or a class for expanded clones.

J gene: TRBJ2-1
D gene: TRBD2
clone size: -
V gene: TRBV11-2
CDR3 DNA: TGTGCCAGCAGCTTCCAAGCGGGAGTGGGAACTTACAATGAGCAGTTCTTC
CDR3 protein: CASSFQAGVGTYNEQFF

J gene: TRBJ2-7
D gene: -
clone size: few
V gene: TRBV5-1
CDR3 DNA: TGCGCCAGCAGCTTGGAGCCAAACTACGAGCAGTACTTC
CDR3 protein: CASSLEPNYEQYF

J gene: TRBJ2-1
D gene: -
clone size: few
V gene: TRBV30
CDR3 DNA: TGTGCCTGGAGACCGGGACACTACAATGAGCAGTTCTTC
CDR3 protein: CAWRPGHYNEQFF

J gene: TRBJ1-4
D gene: -
clone size: -
V gene: TRBV4-2
CDR3 DNA: TGTGCCAGCAGCTGGGGGGACGTTGAAAAACTGTTTTTT
CDR3 protein: CASSWGDVEKLFF

J gene: TRBJ2-1
D gene: -
clone size: once
V gene: TRBV19
CDR3 DNA: TGTGCCAGTAGTTTTGAGGATAGGTACAATGAGCAGTTCTTC
CDR3 protein: CASSFEDRYNEQFF

J gene: TRBJ2-7
D gene: TRBD1
clone size: few
V gene: TRBV5-4
CDR3 DNA: TGTGCCAGCAGCTCGAAACAGGGGGCTTACGAGCAGTACTTC
CDR3 protein: CASSSKQGAYEQYF

J gene: TRBJ2-5
D gene: -
clone size: -
V gene: TRBV27
CDR3 DNA: TGTGCCAGCAGTTTATACTACGGAAAAGAGACCCAGTACTTC
CDR3 protein: CASSLYYGKETQYF

J gene: TRBJ2-1
D gene: TRBD1
clone size: -
V gene: TRBV10-3
CDR3 DNA: TGTGCCATCAGTGAGAGCCGGGACAGAGTTTACAATGGGCAGTTCTTC
CDR3 protein: CAISESRDRVYNGQFF

J gene: TRBJ1-2
D gene: TRBD1
clone size: -
V gene: TRBV28
CDR3 DNA: TGTGCCAGCAGCACAGGGGCAGGTAGAGGCTACACCTTC
CDR3 protein: CASSTGAGRGYTF

J gene: TRBJ2-7
D gene: TRBD1
clone size: -
V gene: TRBV20-1
CDR3 DNA: TGCAGTGCTAGGCCGGGACAGGGGTACTACTTC
CDR3 protein: CSARPGQGYYF

J gene: TRBJ1-2
D gene: TRBD1
clone size: few
V gene: TRBV10-3
CDR3 DNA: TGTGCCATCAGTCCCGGGACAGGGGCCGGCTATGGCTACACCTTC
CDR3 protein: CAISPGTGAGYGYTF

J gene: TRBJ1-5
D gene: -
clone size: -
V gene: TRBV7-2
CDR3 DNA: TGTGCCAGCAGTTTTCTGCGGGCAGGTCAGCCCCAGCATTTT
CDR3 protein: CASSFLRAGQPQHF

J gene: TRBJ2-1
D gene: TRBD1
clone size: -
V gene: TRBV5-1
CDR3 DNA: TGCGCCAGCAGCTTCGGGGACAGGGATGGAAATGAGCAGTTCTTC
CDR3 protein: CASSFGDRDGNEQFF

J gene: TRBJ2-5
D gene: -
clone size: few
V gene: TRBV29-1
CDR3 DNA: TGCAGCGTTGCCCAGGGCCAAGAGACCCAGTACTTC
CDR3 protein: CSVAQGQETQYF

J gene: TRBJ1-2
D gene: TRBD1
clone size: -
V gene: TRBV7-3
CDR3 DNA: TGTGCCAGCAGCTTACCCGGACAGGACGGCTACACCTTC
CDR3 protein: CASSLPGQDGYTF

J gene: TRBJ2-1
D gene: TRBD2
clone size: -
V gene: TRBV7-6
CDR3 DNA: TGTGCCAGCAGCCCGAGTCAAAGCGGGAGTTCATACAATGAGCAGTTCTTC
CDR3 protein: CASSPSQSGSSYNEQFF

J gene: TRBJ2-7
D gene: TRBD2
clone size: -
V gene: TRBV11-2
CDR3 DNA: TGTGCCAGCAGCTCACACATCCTAGCGGACGAGCAGTACTTC
CDR3 protein: CASSSHILADEQYF

J gene: TRBJ2-5
D gene: TRBD1
clone size: -
V gene: TRBV30
CDR3 DNA: TGTGCCTGGAGTGTGACAGGGGGCGTGGAGACCCAGTACTTC
CDR3 protein: CAWSVTGGVETQYF

J gene: TRBJ1-5
D gene: -
clone size: -
V gene: TRBV4-1
CDR3 DNA: TGCGCCAGCAGCCAAGAGAGAAGTTATAGCAATCAGCCCCAGCATTTT
CDR3 protein: CASSQERSYSNQPQHF

J gene: TRBJ2-7
D gene: -
clone size: -
V gene: TRBV2
CDR3 DNA: TGTGCCAGCAGTCGATTGACAGGGGAGGGGGAGCAGTACTTC
CDR3 protein: CASSRLTGEGEQYF

J gene: TRBJ2-7
D gene: TRBD1
clone size: -
V gene: TRBV19
CDR3 DNA: TGTGCCAGTAGTGTCCGGACAGGGGGGTACGAGCAGTACTTC
CDR3 protein: CASSVRTGGYEQYF

J gene: TRBJ1-5
D gene: TRBD1
clone size: -
V gene: TRBV28
CDR3 DNA: TGTGCCAGCATCCCCACGGGACAGGGATATCAGCCCCAGCATTTT
CDR3 protein: CASIPTGQGYQPQHF

J gene: TRBJ2-3
D gene: TRBD2
clone size: -
V gene: TRBV27
CDR3 DNA: TGTGCCAGCAGTCTCCGGACTAGCGGCACAGATACGCAGTATTTT
CDR3 protein: CASSLRTSGTDTQYF

J gene: TRBJ2-5
D gene: TRBD2
clone size: -
V gene: TRBV28
CDR3 DNA: TGTGCCAGCAGTTTAGCACTAGCGCTTCAAGAGACCCAGTACTTC
CDR3 protein: CASSLALALQETQYF

J gene: TRBJ1-1
D gene: TRBD1
clone size: -
V gene: TRBV5-5
CDR3 DNA: TGTGCCAGCAGCTTCCGAGGGGGCGCAGGGAACACTGAAGCTTTCTTT
CDR3 protein: CASSFRGGAGNTEAFF

J gene: TRBJ1-5
D gene: TRBD1
clone size: -
V gene: TRBV19
CDR3 DNA: TGTGCCAGTAGTACGGCCGGACAGGGGTATAGCAATCAGCCCCAGCATTTT
CDR3 protein: CASSTAGQGYSNQPQHF

J gene: TRBJ2-3
D gene: -
clone size: -
V gene: TRBV25-1
CDR3 DNA: TGTGCCAGCGGACAGACTAGCACAGATACGCAGTATTTT
CDR3 protein: CASGQTSTDTQYF

J gene: TRBJ2-2
D gene: -
clone size: few
V gene: TRBV7-2
CDR3 DNA: TGTGCCAGCAGCACGGGACTCAGCTCCGGGGAGCTGTTTTTT
CDR3 protein: CASSTGLSSGELFF

J gene: TRBJ1-5
D gene: -
clone size: -
V gene: TRBV28
CDR3 DNA: TGTGCCAGCACCAACCTTGACAGAAACAATCAGCCCCAGCATTTT
CDR3 protein: CASTNLDRNNQPQHF

J gene: TRBJ1-2
D gene: -
clone size: -
V gene: TRBV4-2
CDR3 DNA: TGTGCCAGCAGCCAAGATAGTCTTCGCTCCTATGGCTACACCTTC
CDR3 protein: CASSQDSLRSYGYTF

J gene: TRBJ2-7
D gene: -
clone size: -
V gene: TRBV18
CDR3 DNA: TGTGCCAGCTCACCTGGACAGACCTACGAGCAGTACTTC
CDR3 protein: CASSPGQTYEQYF

J gene: TRBJ2-3
D gene: TRBD1
clone size: -
V gene: TRBV10-2
CDR3 DNA: TGCGCCAGCAGTCAACAGGGGGCGAGCACAGATACGCAGTATTTT
CDR3 protein: CASSQQGASTDTQYF

J gene: TRBJ2-3
D gene: TRBD2
clone size: few
V gene: TRBV18
CDR3 DNA: TGTGCCAGCTCCCCGGGAGGGAGCACAGATACGCAGTATTTT
CDR3 protein: CASSPGGSTDTQYF

J gene: TRBJ1-2
D gene: -
clone size: -
V gene: TRBV7-2
CDR3 DNA: TGTGCCAGCAGCGCCCCTCCGGGGAATGGCTACACCTTC
CDR3 protein: CASSAPPGNGYTF

J gene: TRBJ1-1
D gene: -
clone size: -
V gene: TRBV28
CDR3 DNA: TGTGCCAGCAGTCCCCCCAGGGTGCGGGGGACTGAAGCTTTCTTT
CDR3 protein: CASSPPRVRGTEAFF